This TCR beta chain was found in a study of T cells in Graves' hyperthyroidism and ophthalmopathy. There are many counts of this clonotype. Exclusion of a patient resulted from uncontrolled infection, other autoimmune disease, pregnancy or lactation. The TCR beta CDR3 regions underwent amplification using RNA transcripts as the source. HTBI primers were the set used in a first-round RT-PCR of the TCR CDR3. In TCRdb, the multiplex PCR reads were re-called with MiXCR into one record per CDR3 protein. The table records 500,000 to 650,000 distinct CDR3 sequences, just under 20% of them present only once. This receptor was taken from a man aged 40-55 years with Graves' ophthalmopathy. The material sequenced was blood.

The CDR3 protein is CSARGRPETQYF. The DNA of the CDR3 is TGCAGTGCTAGAGGACGGCCGGAGACCCAGTACTTC. The chain is built from TRBV20-1 and TRBJ2-5; D not resolved. The V gene's germline CDR1 is DFQATT and CDR2 SNEGSKA (reference sequence). This CDR3 has 12 amino acids. Trimming removed 1 base at V and 5 bases at J, with 8 bases between.